Listed below are T cell receptor beta chains from one sample, sequenced in a study of T cell changes during pregnancy in multiple sclerosis. TCRdb's copy holds only in-frame clones and misses some; the assay was immunoSEQ multiplex PCR. The data show 40,000 to 60,000 clones, with 90% to 95% seen just once and about 5.5% held by the top ten. The specimen was CD8+ T cells from peripheral blood mononuclear cells, collected before pregnancy. The source is a female donor with multiple sclerosis, enrolled in a pregnancy study. CDR3s include the opening cysteine and the closing phenylalanine or tryptophan. The D gene is left open where the match is weak. Clone size is not always given. Where it is, it says once, few, many or a class for expanded clones.

TRBJ1-4,.,TRBV7-9,.,TGTGCCAGCAGTCCGGGGGGGGAAAAACTGTTTTTT,CASSPGGEKLFF
TRBJ2-1,.,TRBV11-2,TRBD2,TGTGCCAGCAGCCTCGAACTAGCGGGCAATTCCTACAATGAGCAGTTCTTC,CASSLELAGNSYNEQFF
TRBJ2-3,.,TRBV5-1,TRBD2,TGCGCCAGCAGCTTGGAAAAGGGAGGGGATACGCAGTATTTT,CASSLEKGGDTQYF
TRBJ2-7,.,TRBV11-1,.,TGTGCCAGCAGACATGAAGGGGGAGTCAACGAGCAGTACTTC,CASRHEGGVNEQYF
TRBJ1-1,.,TRBV19,TRBD1,TGTGCCAGCTTACCGGGACAGGTTACTATGAACACTGAAGCTTTCTTT,CASLPGQVTMNTEAFF
TRBJ2-7,.,TRBV7-9,TRBD1,TGTGCCAGCAGTACAAGGGACAGGGCCTACGAGCAGTACTTC,CASSTRDRAYEQYF
TRBJ1-3,.,TRBV6-1,TRBD1,TGTGCCAGCAGTGACCAATCGGGACAGGGGATCGGAAACACCATATATTTT,CASSDQSGQGIGNTIYF
TRBJ2-7,.,TRBV7-9,TRBD1,TGTGCCAGCAGCTTCCAGGGGGCGGACGAGCAGTACTTC,CASSFQGADEQYF
TRBJ1-2,.,TRBV19,.,TGTGCCAGTACCCAAGGCCTGCGGGGCTACACCTTC,CASTQGLRGYTF
TRBJ2-1,once,TRBV4-1,.,TGCGCCAGCAGCCAGCGACAGTACAATGAGCAGTTCTTC,CASSQRQYNEQFF
TRBJ2-7,once,TRBV7-9,TRBD2,TGTGCCAGCAGCTTGTCACTAGCGAACTACGAGCAGTACTTC,CASSLSLANYEQYF
TRBJ2-1,.,TRBV9,TRBD2,TGTGCCAGCAGCGTAGAGGCCCGACTAGCGGGAGAGAATGAGCAGTTCTTC,CASSVEARLAGENEQFF
TRBJ2-7,.,TRBV16,TRBD2,TGTGCCAGCAGCCACGGGACATCCGGACTAGCGGGAGGGTATGAGCAGTACTTC,CASSHGTSGLAGGYEQYF
TRBJ2-5,.,TRBV5-6,TRBD2,TGTGCCAGCAGCTGGGGACCGACTAGCGGGAGGAAGGAGACCCAGTACTTC,CASSWGPTSGRKETQYF
TRBJ2-7,.,TRBV5-4,.,TGTGCCAGCAGCGCGGGACAGACCTACGAGCAGTACTTC,CASSAGQTYEQYF
TRBJ2-2,.,TRBV19,TRBD1,TGTGCCGTAGGGGGCCTTAACACCGGGGAGCTGTTTTTT,CAVGGLNTGELFF
TRBJ2-1,.,TRBV13,.,TGTGCCAGCAGTCTAGGAAGCTCCTACAATGAGCAGTTCTTC,CASSLGSSYNEQFF
TRBJ2-7,.,TRBV2,.,TGTGCCAGCAGGGACTATAGCGTCTCCGACGAGCAGTACTTC,CASRDYSVSDEQYF
TRBJ1-1,medium-sized,TRBV5-1,.,TGCGCCAGCAGCGGAACATTGCCGACGGGGACTGAAGCTTTCTTT,CASSGTLPTGTEAFF
TRBJ1-5,.,TRBV27,.,TGTGCCAGCAGTTTATCGGAGAATCAGCCCCAGCATTTT,CASSLSENQPQHF
TRBJ2-7,.,TRBV19,.,TGTGCCAGTAGTGGGGCAGTTGCCTACGAGCAGTACTTC,CASSGAVAYEQYF
TRBJ2-3,.,TRBV18,TRBD1,TGTGCCAGCTCACAGCAGGGGGCGACAGATACGCAGTATTTT,CASSQQGATDTQYF
TRBJ2-7,.,TRBV7-9,.,TGTGCCAGCAGGGACAGTCACAGATTCTACGAGCAGTACTTC,CASRDSHRFYEQYF
TRBJ2-7,.,TRBV9,.,TGTGCCAGCAGCCACCGTAGTTCCCACGAGCAGTACTTC,CASSHRSSHEQYF
TRBJ2-1,.,TRBV6-6,.,TGTGCCAGCAGTTACTCGACACAGGGAATGATTAATGAGCAGTTCTTC,CASSYSTQGMINEQFF
TRBJ2-1,once,TRBV19,TRBD2,TGTGCCAGTAGTATTTTCGGGAGGGGATCCTACAATGAGCAGTTCTTC,CASSIFGRGSYNEQFF
TRBJ2-4,.,TRBV19,.,TGTGCCAGTAGTATAGATGAGATAGCCAAAAACATTCAGTACTTC,CASSIDEIAKNIQYF
TRBJ1-2,.,TRBV5-4,TRBD1,TGTGCCAGCAGCTCGCCGTTAGGGGGCGGTCATGGCTACACCTTC,CASSSPLGGGHGYTF
TRBJ1-5,.,TRBV5-1,TRBD1,TGCGCCAGTAAAGATCCGGGACAGGGGGAAGGTCAGCCCCAGCATTTT,CASKDPGQGEGQPQHF
TRBJ1-1,.,TRBV9,.,TGTGCCAGCAGCAGGGGGTGGAACACTGAAGCTTTCTTT,CASSRGWNTEAFF
TRBJ2-1,.,TRBV13,TRBD1,TGTGCCAGCAGCAGTCGACAGGGTTGGGACGATGAGCAGTTCTTC,CASSSRQGWDDEQFF
TRBJ2-1,.,TRBV10-2,.,TGCGCCAGCAGTGAAGCCCCGGCGGCGGCAGAGCAGTTCTTC,CASSEAPAAAEQFF
TRBJ1-2,.,TRBV29-1,TRBD1,TGCAGCGTTGAAGCCCCGGGACAGTACTATGGCTACACCTTC,CSVEAPGQYYGYTF
TRBJ2-3,.,TRBV6-1,TRBD2,TGTGCCAGCAGTGAATTTACTAGCGTTCGGACAGATACGCAGTATTTT,CASSEFTSVRTDTQYF
TRBJ1-3,.,TRBV27,TRBD1,TGTGCCAGCACCACGACCACCGGGACAGGGCTCGGAAACACCATATATTTT,CASTTTTGTGLGNTIYF
TRBJ2-1,.,TRBV19,TRBD2,TGTGCCAGTGGACTAGCGGGAGGGGGTTTCTACAATGAGCAGTTCTTC,CASGLAGGGFYNEQFF
TRBJ2-2,.,TRBV2,.,TGTGCCAGCACCCCAGTCACTGGGCAGAAGAACACCGGGGAGCTGTTTTTT,CASTPVTGQKNTGELFF
TRBJ2-2,.,TRBV25-1,TRBD1,TGTGCCAGCAGTGGCGGACAGGGGGGGACCGGGGAGCTGTTTTTT,CASSGGQGGTGELFF
TRBJ1-5,.,TRBV27,TRBD1,TGTGCCAGCAGTACCGGACAGGGTGGAAATCAGCCCCAGCATTTT,CASSTGQGGNQPQHF
TRBJ2-5,.,TRBV11-3,.,TGTGCCAGCGGCTCCCCTCCCGCCCAGTACTTC,CASGSPPAQYF
TRBJ2-5,once,TRBV11-2,TRBD1,TGTGCCAGCCGGGACAGCCTCCAAGAGACCCAGTACTTC,CASRDSLQETQYF